Listed below are T cell receptor beta chains from one sample, sequenced in a study of T cell changes during pregnancy in multiple sclerosis. Method: immunoSEQ multiplex PCR; TCRdb's copy keeps in-frame clones and lacks some. The sample carries about 48,000 clones, about 93% recorded once. The material was CD4+ T cells from peripheral blood mononuclear cells, obtained in the first trimester of pregnancy. The receptors were gathered from a female donor with multiple sclerosis, enrolled in a pregnancy study. CDR3s include the opening cysteine and the closing phenylalanine or tryptophan. Fields, in order: CDR3 protein, CDR3 DNA, J gene, V gene, clone size, D gene. The D gene is left open where the match is weak. The listing skips clone size in some rows; elsewhere it reads once, few, many or a size class.

cdr3_aa: CAISRDSNTEAFF
cdr3_nt: TGTGCCATCAGCCGGGACAGCAACACTGAAGCTTTCTTT
j_call: TRBJ1-1
v_call: TRBV10-3
clone_size: NA
d_call: TRBD1

cdr3_aa: CASSELTGDTEAFF
cdr3_nt: TGTGCCAGCAGTGAGCTAACAGGGGACACTGAAGCTTTCTTT
j_call: TRBJ1-1
v_call: TRBV6-1
clone_size: NA
d_call: TRBD1

cdr3_aa: CASSIRTGAEKLFF
cdr3_nt: TGTGCCAGTAGTATCCGGACAGGGGCCGAAAAACTGTTTTTT
j_call: TRBJ1-4
v_call: TRBV19
clone_size: NA
d_call: TRBD1

cdr3_aa: CASSRTGTEDYEQYF
cdr3_nt: TGCGCCAGCAGTAGGACCGGGACAGAGGACTACGAGCAGTACTTC
j_call: TRBJ2-7
v_call: TRBV5-1
clone_size: NA
d_call: TRBD1

cdr3_aa: CASSGAHGETQYF
cdr3_nt: TGTGCCAGCAGCGGGGCACATGGGGAGACCCAGTACTTC
j_call: TRBJ2-5
v_call: TRBV7-2
clone_size: NA
d_call: NA

cdr3_aa: CASSPPDSYPYEQYF
cdr3_nt: TGCGCCAGCAGTCCCCCGGACAGTTACCCCTACGAGCAGTACTTC
j_call: TRBJ2-7
v_call: TRBV23-1
clone_size: NA
d_call: NA

cdr3_aa: CASSRGNRGPRGGYGYTF
cdr3_nt: TGTGCCAGCAGCCGAGGAAACAGGGGGCCGCGGGGCGGATATGGCTACACCTTC
j_call: TRBJ1-2
v_call: TRBV11-2
clone_size: NA
d_call: TRBD1

cdr3_aa: CASSQDWRNGLPQHF
cdr3_nt: TGTGCCAGCAGCCAAGACTGGCGGAACGGCCTACCCCAGCATTTT
j_call: TRBJ1-5
v_call: TRBV4-2
clone_size: NA
d_call: NA

cdr3_aa: CATSSKRRQRYATNEKLFF
cdr3_nt: TGTGCCACCAGCTCTAAAAGAAGACAGAGATATGCAACTAATGAAAAACTGTTTTTT
j_call: TRBJ1-4
v_call: TRBV15
clone_size: NA
d_call: NA

cdr3_aa: CASSVGGGYNEQFF
cdr3_nt: TGTGCCAGCAGTGTTGGCGGGGGATACAATGAGCAGTTCTTC
j_call: TRBJ2-1
v_call: TRBV6-4
clone_size: NA
d_call: TRBD2

cdr3_aa: CASSPLQFSAPGNTIYF
cdr3_nt: TGTGCCAGCAGTCCCCTACAGTTTTCCGCCCCGGGAAACACCATATATTTT
j_call: TRBJ1-3
v_call: TRBV27
clone_size: NA
d_call: NA

cdr3_aa: CASSLGTGNKETQYF
cdr3_nt: TGTGCCAGCAGCTTAGGGACTGGGAACAAAGAGACCCAGTACTTC
j_call: TRBJ2-5
v_call: TRBV11-3
clone_size: NA
d_call: NA

cdr3_aa: CASSLDRGRNQPQHF
cdr3_nt: TGTGCCAGCAGCTTGGACAGGGGGCGAAATCAGCCCCAGCATTTT
j_call: TRBJ1-5
v_call: TRBV5-4
clone_size: NA
d_call: TRBD1

cdr3_aa: CASSLELAGGEQYF
cdr3_nt: TGCGCCAGCAGCTTGGAACTAGCGGGGGGCGAGCAGTACTTC
j_call: TRBJ2-7
v_call: TRBV5-1
clone_size: NA
d_call: TRBD2

cdr3_aa: CATSRGQGTYNEQFF
cdr3_nt: TGTGCCACCAGCAGAGGACAGGGCACCTACAATGAGCAGTTCTTC
j_call: TRBJ2-1
v_call: TRBV15
clone_size: NA
d_call: TRBD1

cdr3_aa: CASSLDGSPLHF
cdr3_nt: TGTGCCAGCAGCTTGGACGGTTCACCCCTCCACTTT
j_call: TRBJ1-6
v_call: TRBV5-6
clone_size: NA
d_call: NA

cdr3_aa: CASSFEGVAPYEQYF
cdr3_nt: TGTGCCAGCAGCTTTGAGGGGGTAGCCCCCTACGAGCAGTACTTC
j_call: TRBJ2-7
v_call: TRBV5-6
clone_size: NA
d_call: NA

cdr3_aa: CASSRSASTDTQYF
cdr3_nt: TGTGCCAGCAGCCGTAGTGCTAGCACAGATACGCAGTATTTT
j_call: TRBJ2-3
v_call: TRBV7-9
clone_size: NA
d_call: NA

cdr3_aa: CASSPGQGGYNEQFF
cdr3_nt: TGTGCCAGCAGCCCCGGACAGGGTGGGTACAATGAGCAGTTCTTC
j_call: TRBJ2-1
v_call: TRBV6-6
clone_size: NA
d_call: TRBD1

cdr3_aa: CASSDPRRGTNYGYTF
cdr3_nt: TGTGCCAGCAGTGACCCCCGGCGGGGGACTAACTATGGCTACACCTTC
j_call: TRBJ1-2
v_call: TRBV6-1
clone_size: NA
d_call: NA

cdr3_aa: CASSLSGGGSNSPLHF
cdr3_nt: TGTGCCAGCAGCTTATCCGGGGGGGGGTCCAATTCACCCCTCCACTTT
j_call: TRBJ1-6
v_call: TRBV7-9
clone_size: NA
d_call: NA

cdr3_aa: CASSQGHDRNQPQHF
cdr3_nt: TGCGCCAGCAGCCAAGGACACGACAGGAATCAGCCCCAGCATTTT
j_call: TRBJ1-5
v_call: TRBV4-1
clone_size: NA
d_call: NA

cdr3_aa: CASSLLTPGQGAKGNQPQHF
cdr3_nt: TGTGCCAGCAGCTTACTCACTCCGGGACAGGGGGCGAAGGGCAATCAGCCCCAGCATTTT
j_call: TRBJ1-5
v_call: TRBV7-8
clone_size: NA
d_call: TRBD1

cdr3_aa: CASSAYPGQGPLGDQPQHF
cdr3_nt: TGTGCCAGCAGCGCCTATCCGGGACAGGGCCCCTTGGGGGATCAGCCCCAGCATTTT
j_call: TRBJ1-5
v_call: TRBV2
clone_size: NA
d_call: TRBD1

cdr3_aa: CASSLDRGHRETQYF
cdr3_nt: TGTGCCAGCAGCTTAGACAGGGGGCATAGGGAGACCCAGTACTTC
j_call: TRBJ2-5
v_call: TRBV6-5
clone_size: NA
d_call: TRBD1

cdr3_aa: CASSESRLAGGPWPETQYF
cdr3_nt: TGTGCCAGCAGTGAATCCAGGCTAGCGGGGGGGCCGTGGCCAGAGACCCAGTACTTC
j_call: TRBJ2-5
v_call: TRBV6-1
clone_size: NA
d_call: TRBD2

cdr3_aa: CASSFNRLYEQYF
cdr3_nt: TGTGCCAGCAGCTTCAACAGGCTCTACGAGCAGTACTTC
j_call: TRBJ2-7
v_call: TRBV5-5
clone_size: NA
d_call: NA

cdr3_aa: CASSLTGNHSNQPQHF
cdr3_nt: TGTGCCAGCAGCTTGACAGGGAACCATAGCAATCAGCCCCAGCATTTT
j_call: TRBJ1-5
v_call: TRBV7-6
clone_size: NA
d_call: TRBD1

cdr3_aa: CASSEGAGGWETQYF
cdr3_nt: TGTGCCAGCAGTGAAGGAGCGGGGGGGTGGGAGACCCAGTACTTC
j_call: TRBJ2-5
v_call: TRBV2
clone_size: NA
d_call: TRBD2

cdr3_aa: CASSSRGGTGELFF
cdr3_nt: TGTGCCAGCAGCTCTAGGGGGGGGACCGGGGAGCTGTTTTTT
j_call: TRBJ2-2
v_call: TRBV7-3
clone_size: NA
d_call: NA

cdr3_aa: CASSYAGTGAHNEQFF
cdr3_nt: TGTGCCAGCAGTTACGCCGGGACAGGGGCACACAATGAGCAGTTCTTC
j_call: TRBJ2-1
v_call: TRBV6-5
clone_size: NA
d_call: TRBD1

cdr3_aa: CASSPIRAGGHGQYF
cdr3_nt: TGCGCCAGCAGCCCTATACGAGCGGGGGGGCATGGCCAGTACTTC
j_call: TRBJ2-5
v_call: TRBV5-1
clone_size: NA
d_call: TRBD2

cdr3_aa: CASSARTGTGSYEQYF
cdr3_nt: TGTGCCAGCAGCGCACGAACCGGGACAGGATCCTACGAGCAGTACTTC
j_call: TRBJ2-7
v_call: TRBV9
clone_size: NA
d_call: TRBD1

cdr3_aa: CASSLDGGSNEQFF
cdr3_nt: TGTGCCAGCAGCTTAGACGGGGGTTCAAATGAGCAGTTCTTC
j_call: TRBJ2-1
v_call: TRBV7-9
clone_size: once
d_call: NA

cdr3_aa: CASSVVPAAGVSTDTQYF
cdr3_nt: TGTGCCAGCAGCGTAGTGCCGGCAGCGGGGGTTAGCACAGATACGCAGTATTTT
j_call: TRBJ2-3
v_call: TRBV9
clone_size: NA
d_call: TRBD2